This T cell receptor (beta chain) is from a study of Ad26.COV2.S vaccination and SARS-CoV-2 variants. Turning to the study itself: Donor got 5x10^10 or 1x10^11 viral particles of Ad26.COV2.S. Study observations and caveats: The TCR breadth and depth analyses may have produced an underestimate of total T cell responses.

Comments on this clone: Its target is not known.

The CDR3 contains 15 residues. The V gene's germline CDR1 is SGHRS and CDR2 YFSETQ. V was trimmed by 3 bases and J by 1 base, leaving 11 bases between them. Specified treatment: roughly 18 received Ad26.COV2.S at low or high dose, single or two shots; a few received placebo; per-sample allocation not given. The samples date from day 63 after the first vaccine or placebo injection. Produced via immunoSEQ multiplex PCR; TCRdb's table is partial and in-frame only. Of 430,000 or so clones detected, roughly 89% appear once; the ten largest clones hold 2% to 3%. The source material was peripheral blood, sampled in a trial of Ad26.COV2.S vaccine versus placebo. This chain uses TRBV5-1 with TRBJ2-1; D may be TRBD1 (5 bases). The source is a person between 18 and 60 years old who received the Ad26.COV2.S COVID-19 vaccine or a placebo. The CDR3 region has the DNA TGCGCCAGCAGCTCACAGGATGCTTCCTACAATGAGCAGTTCTTC. Translation gives CASSSQDASYNEQFF.